Below are 29 T cell receptor beta chains sequenced from a single sample in a study of shared clonotypes between healthy human individuals. Naive CD8 cells lacked CD45RO, underwent positive selection for CCR7 and left out terminally differentiated effector memory CD45RA+ cells. Here immunoSEQ multiplex PCR was the method, and the copy in TCRdb shows in-frame clones only, minus some. Altogether roughly 2.1 million clones are present, around 93% being singletons, with the ten largest covering roughly 1.7%. Sequenced input: naive CD8+ T cells from PBMCs. The receptors were sampled from a man younger than 35 in good health. Some clones in this sample may be carry-over from other donors' samples.

As to this clone: The sample has other DNA sequences that encode this CDR3 too. This rearrangement joins TRBV7-9 to TRBJ2-5, with no clear D. Trimming left V 5 bases short and J 1 base short, with 8 bases between. This CDR3 has 13 amino acids. Germline CDR1 reads SEHNR; CDR2 reads FQNEAQ (reference sequence). This CDR3 is CASSPRTQETQYF. CDR3 nucleotide sequence: TGTGCCAGCAGCCCCCGAACCCAAGAGACCCAGTACTTC.

V is TRBV28 and J is TRBJ2-7; 9 nucleotides line up with TRBD2. The trim removed 6 bases at V and 2 bases at J, leaving 5 bases unmatched. The CDR3 has 14 residues. The germline V gene has CDR1 MDHEN and CDR2 SYDVKM. Written as DNA, the CDR3 is TGTGCCAGCAGAATAGCGGGAGAGACCTACGAGCAGTACTTC. Amino acid sequence: CASRIAGETYEQYF.

The chain couples TRBV6-1 to TRBJ1-4; no clear D. Trimming took 5 bases from V and 6 from J, leaving 16 bases between them. CDR1 is MNHNS and CDR2 is SASEGT in the germline V gene. This CDR3 region has 15 residues. The CDR3 region is CASSPGSWGDEKLFF. For the CDR3, the DNA is TGTGCCAGCAGTCCCGGTTCTTGGGGTGATGAAAAACTGTTTTTT.

The chain has TRBV7-8 and TRBJ2-7; D is unresolved. Trimming cost V 4 bases and J 0 bases, with 10 bases left between them. The CDR3 has 14 amino acids. From germline, CDR1 is SGHVS and CDR2 FQNEAQ. DNA for the CDR3: TGTGCCAGCAGCTGGGCGACAAGCTCCTACGAGCAGTACTTC. The encoded protein is CASSWATSSYEQYF.

The chain links TRBV5-6 to TRBJ2-5, with a weak D call TRBD2 (5 bases). This CDR3 has 16 residues. Germline CDR1 reads SGHDT; CDR2 reads YYEEEE. Trimming pared 0 bases from V and 2 bases from J, leaving 14 bases between. The CDR3 loop reads CASSLALDSLQETQYF. The DNA for the CDR3 is TGTGCCAGCAGCTTGGCCTTGGACTCACTTCAAGAGACCCAGTACTTC.

This clone was found once. The V gene is TRBV27, the J gene TRBJ2-2; possible D gene TRBD2, 5 bases. Germline V CDR1 and CDR2: MNHEY, SMNVEV (reference sequence). This CDR3 contains 15 residues. V gave up 0 bases and J gave up 6 bases, with 11 bases separating them. The CDR3 region has the DNA TGTGCCAGCAGTTTATCTAGCGCTAGACCCGGGGAGCTGTTTTTT. Translated, it gives CASSLSSARPGELFF.

V usage is TRBV5-1 and J usage is TRBJ1-2; a possible D gene is TRBD1 (5 bases). Per the germline V gene, CDR1 is SGHRS and CDR2 is YFSETQ. V was shortened by 5 bases and J by 4 bases, with 15 bases between the two germline ends. CDR3 size: 14 residues. The CDR3 region is CASRVRGSGYGYTF. CDR3 in DNA: TGCGCCAGCAGGGTGCGGGGCAGCGGCTATGGCTACACCTTC.

The CDR3 sequence is CASSLWGRIDEQYF. CDR3 coding DNA: TGTGCCAGCAGTTTATGGGGTAGGATAGACGAGCAGTACTTC. The V and J genes are TRBV27 and TRBJ2-7; no clear D. Germline CDR1 reads MNHEY; CDR2 reads SMNVEV (reference sequence). V lost 1 base and J 5 bases, leaving 12 bases between the germline ends. This CDR3 spans 14 amino acids.

The J gene is TRBJ1-3, the V gene TRBV19, with D hard to call. The CDR3 contains 18 residues. V was shortened by 6 bases and J by 1 base, with 22 bases between the two germline ends. Germline CDR1 LNHDA, CDR2 SQIVND (reference sequence). The CDR3 sequence: CASSTRFVADLSGNTIYF. Here the CDR3 DNA reads TGTGCCAGTAGCACAAGATTTGTGGCAGATCTTTCTGGAAACACCATATATTTT.

The chain links TRBV25-1 to TRBJ1-1, with 10 positions matching TRBD1. The trim removed 3 bases at V and 4 bases at J, leaving 14 bases unmatched. CDR1 MGHDK and CDR2 SYGVNS come from the germline V gene. There are 18 residues in the CDR3. DNA for the CDR3: TGTGCCAGCAGTGACTCGTCGGGACAGGGGCGCGAGGGCACTGAAGCTTTCTTT. Protein product: CASSDSSGQGREGTEAFF.

This chain connects TRBV4-1 to TRBJ2-7, with D perhaps given as TRBD1 or TRBD2 (5 bases each). The germline V and J ends were trimmed by 1 base and 2 bases, with 18 bases remaining between them. CDR1 is MGHRA, CDR2 YSYEKL, per germline. CDR3 length: 17 residues. CDR3 region: CASSQVGVDGAPYEQYF. In DNA form, the CDR3 reads TGCGCCAGCAGCCAAGTGGGCGTTGACGGGGCCCCCTACGAGCAGTACTTC.

The chain combines TRBV25-1 with TRBJ2-4; TRBD2 is a possible D gene (6 bases). Germline lookup yields CDR1 MGHDK and CDR2 SYGVNS. Trimming took 7 bases from V and 6 from J, leaving 7 bases between them. CDR3 length: 11 residues. CDR3 region: CASIGRNIQYF. The CDR3 DNA sequence: TGTGCCAGCATCGGGAGAAACATTCAGTACTTC.

This chain links TRBV7-6 with TRBJ2-7; tentative D call: TRBD1 (6 bases). The ends were cut back, 5 bases at V and 3 bases at J, with 17 bases in the middle. The V gene's germline CDR1 is SGHVS and CDR2 FNYEAQ. The CDR3 spans 15 residues. The CDR3 region is CASSPSPGTLYEQYF. The CDR3, as DNA: TGTGCCAGCAGCCCCTCTCCCGGGACACTCTACGAGCAGTACTTC.

The rearrangement joins TRBV7-9 to TRBJ1-3; TRBD1 aligns across 7 bases. The CDR3 contains 15 residues. With V trimmed by 5 bases and J by 0 bases, 4 bases remained unmatched. Germline CDR1 reads SEHNR; CDR2 reads FQNEAQ (reference sequence). CDR3 in amino acids: CASSPGGSSGNTIYF. Written as DNA, the CDR3 is TGTGCCAGCAGCCCAGGGGGGTCCTCTGGAAACACCATATATTTT.

This chain connects TRBV27 to TRBJ1-5; the match to TRBD1 covers 7 bases. The CDR3 runs 15 residues. V gave up 5 bases and J gave up 5 bases; unmatched junction bases: 9. From germline, CDR1 is MNHEY and CDR2 SMNVEV (reference sequence). CDR3 in DNA: TGTGCCAGCAGTATAATGGCAGGGGGAGATCAGCCCCAGCATTTT. This translates into CASSIMAGGDQPQHF.

V gene TRBV27 combines with J gene TRBJ2-7, with D possibly TRBD1 on 5 matching bases. The CDR3 is 14 residues long. Germline V gene data show CDR1 as MNHEY and CDR2 as SMNVEV (reference sequence). V lost 6 bases and J lost 5, with 17 bases in between. CDR3 bases: TGTGCCAGCAGCTCGGACACCCTTGGGGACGAGCAGTACTTC. Amino acids: CASSSDTLGDEQYF.

CDR3 coding DNA: TGTGCCAGCAGCAGAGAGGGACTCAACTATGGCTACACCTTC. Translated: CASSREGLNYGYTF. V gene TRBV7-9 combines with J gene TRBJ1-2; TRBD1 is a possible D gene (5 bases). From germline, CDR1 is SEHNR and CDR2 FQNEAQ (reference sequence). V shed 5 bases and J shed 2 bases, with 12 bases lying between them. The CDR3 covers 14 residues.

The chain couples TRBV2 to TRBJ2-7, with D tentatively TRBD1 (6 bases). Germline CDR1 SNHLY, CDR2 FYNNEI. The CDR3 is 14 residues long. V was pared by 8 bases and J by 3 bases, with 17 bases between. The CDR3: CASANRDGFYEQYF. The CDR3 DNA reads TGTGCCAGCGCAAACAGGGACGGCTTCTACGAGCAGTACTTC.

The chain recombines TRBV27 with TRBJ2-1; D not certain. From germline, CDR1 is MNHEY and CDR2 SMNVEV (reference sequence). The CDR3 contains 16 residues. V was shortened by 8 bases and J by 8 bases, with 25 bases between the two germline ends. Here the CDR3 reads CASALMIGPSIDEQFF. The CDR3 DNA follows: TGTGCCAGCGCCCTTATGATAGGACCCTCTATAGATGAGCAGTTCTTC.

Worth noting for this clone: This same CDR3 is encoded by further DNA sequences in the sample. This chain joins TRBV6-5 and TRBJ2-7, with a weak D call TRBD2 (5 bases). Germline V CDR1 and CDR2: MNHEY, SVGAGI. V was trimmed by 0 bases and J by 6 bases, leaving 9 bases between them. This CDR3 is 13 amino acids long. The DNA for the CDR3 is TGTGCCAGCAGTTACTCGTCGGCGGGCGAGCAGTACTTC. Translation: CASSYSSAGEQYF.

V usage is TRBV9 and J usage is TRBJ1-3; D is possibly TRBD1 (6 bases). Germline CDR1 and CDR2: SGDLS and YYNGEE. The CDR3 has 14 amino acids. V was clipped by 0 bases and J by 4 bases, with 8 bases between them. CDR3 coding DNA: TGTGCCAGCAGCGTAGGGGGGCACGGAAACACCATATATTTT. This sequence encodes CASSVGGHGNTIYF.

The chain couples TRBV27 to TRBJ2-7; 8 bases line up with TRBD1. Germline CDR1 MNHEY, CDR2 SMNVEV (reference sequence). Trimming at V came to 0 bases and at J to 7 bases, leaving 8 bases not matched to a gene. The CDR3 covers 15 residues. The CDR3 here is CASSLSGQGRGEQYF. CDR3 coding DNA: TGTGCCAGCAGTTTATCTGGACAGGGAAGAGGAGAGCAGTACTTC.

The chain carries TRBV4-1 and TRBJ2-1, with TRBD2 identical over 8 bases. There are 15 residues in the CDR3. V lost 4 bases to trimming and J lost 3 bases; unmatched junction nucleotides: 5. Germline assignment: CDR1 MGHRA and CDR2 YSYEKL. Written as DNA, the CDR3 is TGCGCCAGCAGCCCAGCGGGAGCACTCTACAATGAGCAGTTCTTC. Its protein is CASSPAGALYNEQFF.

The rearrangement uses TRBV7-7 and TRBJ2-1, with D unresolved. Germline CDR1 is SSHAT and CDR2 is FNYEAQ (reference sequence). The CDR3 is 13 residues long. Trimming stripped 5 bases from V and 0 bases from J, with 5 bases between. CDR3 residues: CASSRSSYNEQFF. As DNA, the CDR3 is TGTGCCAGCAGCCGGAGCTCCTACAATGAGCAGTTCTTC.

This chain connects TRBV29-1 to TRBJ2-2; TRBD2 is a possible D gene (6 bases). The CDR3 sequence is 14 residues long. Trimming removed 4 bases from V and 0 bases from J, with 9 bases in between. Germline V gene lookup returns CDR1 SQVTM and CDR2 ANQGSEA. The CDR3 reads CSVGGGANTGELFF. DNA for the CDR3: TGCAGCGTTGGAGGAGGGGCGAACACCGGGGAGCTGTTTTTT.

In regard to this clone: Other DNA sequences in this specimen translate into the identical CDR3. This chain uses TRBV9 with TRBJ2-7, with a possible D match to TRBD1 (5 bases). CDR1 SGDLS and CDR2 YYNGEE come from the germline V gene. The CDR3 sequence is 14 residues long. The V gene lost 2 bases and the J gene lost 0 bases, with 9 bases spanning the gap. The CDR3 spells CASSVGAGSYEQYF. CDR3 nucleotide sequence: TGTGCCAGCAGCGTTGGGGCTGGCTCCTACGAGCAGTACTTC.

V usage is TRBV27 and J usage is TRBJ2-7; D may be TRBD1 (6 bases). The germline V and J ends were trimmed by 3 bases and 2 bases, with 11 bases remaining between them. Per germline, CDR1 MNHEY and CDR2 SMNVEV (reference sequence). CDR3 size: 14 residues. CDR3: CASSFSGDPYEQYF. CDR3 DNA sequence: TGTGCCAGCAGTTTCTCAGGGGACCCCTACGAGCAGTACTTC.

V is TRBV14 and J is TRBJ2-3; D not resolved. Trimming stripped 1 base from V and 2 bases from J, with 7 bases between. There are 14 residues in the CDR3. Germline lookup yields CDR1 SGHDN and CDR2 FVKESK. The CDR3 spells CASSQALYTDTQYF. CDR3 in DNA: TGTGCCAGCAGCCAAGCCTTATACACAGATACGCAGTATTTT.

The sample holds one count of this clone. V gene TRBV6-5 combines with J gene TRBJ2-3; 7 bases map to TRBD1. Germline lookup yields CDR1 MNHEY and CDR2 SVGAGI. The CDR3 sequence is 15 residues long. The J segment lost 1 base and the V segment lost 5 bases, leaving 6 bases of the junction unmatched. This CDR3 reads CASSPDRVGTDTQYF. DNA for the CDR3: TGTGCCAGCAGTCCCGACAGGGTCGGCACAGATACGCAGTATTTT.